The clone carrying this T cell receptor beta chain was detected many times. No antigen is known for it. Using RNA transcripts, the TCR beta CDR3 regions were amplified. Second-round multiplex PCR came after a first-round RT-PCR that employed HTBI primers. TCRdb redid the calling of the multiplex PCR reads with MiXCR, one entry per CDR3 protein. The sample gives about 370,000 distinct CDR3 sequences, about 18% of which show up once; 2.4% is in the top ten. This sample stems from a study of Graves' ophthalmopathy and Graves' hyperthyroidism. Study-wide findings and caveats: Detection in blood was also observed for most expanded thyroid clonotypes above 0.001 frequency. Prediction of ophthalmopathy progression reached 70.59% sensitivity and around 75% specificity.

V shed 5 bases, J shed 7 bases, and the junction held 10 bases outside the gene matches. The germline V gene encodes CDR1 SGHTA and CDR2 FQGNSA. The CDR3 is 15 residues long. Hyperthyroidism was new, under 2 months, in patients aged 18 to 65. The PBMC fraction was derived from roughly 10 ml of fresh peripheral blood. Sequenced sample: peripheral blood. The chain is built from TRBV7-2 and TRBJ2-2; 7 bases match TRBD2. The sequence came from an adult woman with stable Graves' hyperthyroidism. The CDR3 spells CASSPRLAKGGELFF. The CDR3 nucleotides read TGTGCCAGCAGCCCAAGACTAGCCAAGGGCGGGGAGCTGTTTTTT.